The sample holds a few counts of the clone carrying this T cell receptor (beta chain). Its antigen is still unknown. The sample belongs to a study of T cell repertoires in cytomegalovirus infection. Study overall: Public TCR beta signature analysis indicated the presence of both CMV infection and matching HLA type. Study observations and caveats: Dominating the ex vivo response were TCR beta clonotypes that were CMV-specific and HLA-C-restricted.

TCRdb independently ran MiXCR on the reads; one entry per CDR3 protein. The sample consists of a few hundred thousand distinct CDR3 sequences, over 35% of them appearing once. Germline CDR1 is SGHTA and CDR2 is FQGNSA. Trimming cost V 8 bases and J 4 bases, with 13 bases left between them. The CDR3 loop spans 13 amino acids. The gene calls are TRBV7-2 and TRBJ2-3; maybe TRBD1 (5 bases). The sample consisted of cultured PBMCs, taken from culture after CMV antigen stimulation. The source is a human donor in good health (CMV status not recorded). Some clones in this sample may be carry-over from other donors' samples. CDR3 sequence reads: CASAGLTADTQYF. Written as DNA, the CDR3 is TGTGCCAGCGCCGGGCTGACAGCAGATACGCAGTATTTT.